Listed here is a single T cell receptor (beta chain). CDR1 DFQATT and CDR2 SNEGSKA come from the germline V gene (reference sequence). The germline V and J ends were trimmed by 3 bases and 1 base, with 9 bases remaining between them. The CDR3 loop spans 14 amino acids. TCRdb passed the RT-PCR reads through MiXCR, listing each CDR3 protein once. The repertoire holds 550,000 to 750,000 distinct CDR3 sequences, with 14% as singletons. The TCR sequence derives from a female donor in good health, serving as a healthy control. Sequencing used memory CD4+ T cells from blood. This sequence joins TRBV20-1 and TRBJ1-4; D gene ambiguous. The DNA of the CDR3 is TGCAGTGCTAGTGAGACCGGAACTAATGAAAAACTGTTTTTT. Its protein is CSASETGTNEKLFF.